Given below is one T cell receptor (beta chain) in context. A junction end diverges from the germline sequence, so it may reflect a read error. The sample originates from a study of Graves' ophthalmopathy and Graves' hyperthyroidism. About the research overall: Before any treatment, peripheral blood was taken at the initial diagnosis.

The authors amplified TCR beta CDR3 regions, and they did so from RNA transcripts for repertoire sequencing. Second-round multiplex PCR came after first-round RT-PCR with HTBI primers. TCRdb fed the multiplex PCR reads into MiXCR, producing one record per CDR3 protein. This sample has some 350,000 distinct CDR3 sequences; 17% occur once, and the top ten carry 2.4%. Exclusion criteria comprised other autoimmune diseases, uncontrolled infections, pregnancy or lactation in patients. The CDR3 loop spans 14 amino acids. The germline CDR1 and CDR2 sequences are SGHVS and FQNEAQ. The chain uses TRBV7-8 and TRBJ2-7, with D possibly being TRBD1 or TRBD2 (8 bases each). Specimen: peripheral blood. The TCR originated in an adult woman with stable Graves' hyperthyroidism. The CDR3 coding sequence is TGTGCCAGCAGCCCAACGGGGCAGGGGGCGCGGGGGGACTTC. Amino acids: CASSPTGQGARGDF. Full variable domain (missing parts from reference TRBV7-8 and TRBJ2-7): GAGVSQSPRYKVAKRGQDVALRCDPISGHVSLFWYQQALGQGPEFLTYFQNEAQLDKSGLPSDRFFAERPEGSVSTLKIQRTQQEDSAVYLCASSPTGQGARGDFGPGTRLTVT.